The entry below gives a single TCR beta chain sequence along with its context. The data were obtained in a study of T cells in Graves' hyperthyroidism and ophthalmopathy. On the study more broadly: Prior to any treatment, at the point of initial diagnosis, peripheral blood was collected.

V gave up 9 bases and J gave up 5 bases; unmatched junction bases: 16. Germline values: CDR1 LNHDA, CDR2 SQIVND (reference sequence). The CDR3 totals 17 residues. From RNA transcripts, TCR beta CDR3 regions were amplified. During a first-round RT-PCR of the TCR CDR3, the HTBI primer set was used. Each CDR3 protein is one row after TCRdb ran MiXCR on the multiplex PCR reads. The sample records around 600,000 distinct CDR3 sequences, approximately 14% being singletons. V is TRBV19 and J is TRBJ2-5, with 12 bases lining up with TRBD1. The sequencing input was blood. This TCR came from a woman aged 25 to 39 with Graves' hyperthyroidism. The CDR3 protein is CASPGTGGVWWGETQYF. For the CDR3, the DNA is TGTGCCAGCCCTGGGACAGGGGGCGTCTGGTGGGGTGAGACCCAGTACTTC.